This TCR beta chain was recovered during a study of T cells after yellow fever vaccination. TCRdb processed the 5' RACE reads anew with MiXCR; each CDR3 protein has one entry. The sample lists around 530,000 distinct CDR3 sequences, less than 20% seen once, with around 16% in the top ten. As to this clonotype: Its antigen is currently unknown.

The ends were cut back, 4 bases at V and 2 bases at J, with 18 bases in the middle. Germline V gene data show CDR1 as SNHLY and CDR2 as FYNNEI. There are 17 residues in the CDR3. The study, taken as a whole, reports: Among primary-vaccination clones, most reappeared after the booster, at roughly 95% for CD4 and more than 75% for CD8. Researchers report a weaker secondary response that nonetheless peaked faster, day 5 versus 15.

The sequences come from PBMCs, collected about 5 days after the first yellow fever vaccination. The genes are TRBV2 and TRBJ1-5; a weak D match, TRBD1 (6 bases). This TCR was sampled from a man younger than 35 who received the YFV17D yellow fever vaccine. The CDR3 region has the DNA TGTGCCAGCAGTGGAGGTGGAGGGGGGTTTGGCAATCAGCCCCAGCATTTT. It is translated as CASSGGGGGFGNQPQHF.